This T cell receptor beta chain was recorded in a study of early T cells in non-severe SARS-CoV-2 infection. The V and J ends lost 1 base and 3 bases respectively, with 9 bases between them. This CDR3 has 15 amino acids. The V gene's germline CDR1 is MGHRA and CDR2 YSYEKL. Unique molecular identifiers were added to individual cDNA molecules. Each CDR3 protein is one row after TCRdb ran MiXCR on the 5' RACE reads. The repertoire holds fewer than 65,000 distinct CDR3 sequences, with 8.7% as singletons. The origin of this receptor is an adult who was a healthcare worker with PCR-confirmed SARS-CoV-2 infection or an uninfected control (not recorded which). This material consisted of whole blood, taken at baseline. The chain employs TRBV4-1 and TRBJ1-4; no clear D. CDR3 sequence reads: CASSQGARPNEKLFF. CDR3 DNA sequence: TGCGCCAGCAGCCAAGGAGCCCGGCCTAATGAAAAACTGTTTTTT.